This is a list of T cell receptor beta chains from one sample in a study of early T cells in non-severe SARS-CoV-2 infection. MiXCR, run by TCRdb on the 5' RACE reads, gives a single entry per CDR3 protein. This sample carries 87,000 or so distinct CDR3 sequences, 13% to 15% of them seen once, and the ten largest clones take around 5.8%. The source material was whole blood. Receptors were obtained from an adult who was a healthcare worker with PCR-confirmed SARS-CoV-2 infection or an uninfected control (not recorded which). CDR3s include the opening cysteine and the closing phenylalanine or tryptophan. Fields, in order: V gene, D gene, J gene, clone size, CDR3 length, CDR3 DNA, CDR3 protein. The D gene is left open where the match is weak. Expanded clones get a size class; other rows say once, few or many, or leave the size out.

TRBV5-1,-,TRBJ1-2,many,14,TGCGCCAGCAGCTTGGGTTACGGGGGCACAGGCTACACCTTC,CASSLGYGGTGYTF
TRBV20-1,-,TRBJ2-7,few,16,TGCAGTGCTAGAGATTCTGGACAACTAATGACCTACGAGCAGTACTTC,CSARDSGQLMTYEQYF
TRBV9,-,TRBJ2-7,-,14,TGTGCCAGCAGCGTAGGGGACCTAGCCTACGAGCAGTACTTC,CASSVGDLAYEQYF
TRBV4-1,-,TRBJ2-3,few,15,TGCGCCAGCAGCCACCCACAGGGATCAGGGGATACGCAGTATTTT,CASSHPQGSGDTQYF
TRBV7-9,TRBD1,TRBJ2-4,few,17,TGTGCCAGCAGAAAGGGACAGGGGGAGTGGGGCAAAAACATTCAGTACTTC,CASRKGQGEWGKNIQYF
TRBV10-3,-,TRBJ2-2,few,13,TGTGCCATCAGTGTTGGGTCCACCGGGGAGCTGTTTTTT,CAISVGSTGELFF
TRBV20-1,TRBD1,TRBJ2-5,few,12,TGCAGTGCACTCAGGGGGCTTGAGACCCAGTACTTC,CSALRGLETQYF
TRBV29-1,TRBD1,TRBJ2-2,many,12,TGCAGCGTCACAGGGGGAACCGGGGAGCTGTTTTTT,CSVTGGTGELFF
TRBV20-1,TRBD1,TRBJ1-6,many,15,TGCAGTGCTAGAGTCGACAGGGGATATAATTCACCCCTCCACTTT,CSARVDRGYNSPLHF
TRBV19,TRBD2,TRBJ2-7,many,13,TGTGCCAGTAGTCCCGGGGGGACCTACGAGCAGTACTTC,CASSPGGTYEQYF
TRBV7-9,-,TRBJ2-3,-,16,TGTGCCAGCAGCTTAGCTTCCGGGCCTAGCACAGATACGCAGTATTTT,CASSLASGPSTDTQYF
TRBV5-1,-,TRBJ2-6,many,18,TGCGCCAGCAGCTTGAGGGCACAGGGAACCTCTGGGGCCAACGTCCTGACTTTC,CASSLRAQGTSGANVLTF
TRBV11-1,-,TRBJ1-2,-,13,TGTGCCAGCAGCCTACAGGTTAGGTCTGGCTACACCTTC,CASSLQVRSGYTF
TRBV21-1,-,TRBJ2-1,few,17,TGTGCCAGCAGCAATTTCGTCCCGGATCGGGGAGACAATGAGCAGTTCTTC,CASSNFVPDRGDNEQFF
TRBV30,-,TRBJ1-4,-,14,TGTGCCTGGAGTCGGACAGCCGGGGGTGAAAAACTGTTTTTT,CAWSRTAGGEKLFF
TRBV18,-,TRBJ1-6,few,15,TGTGCCAGCTCTCTTGCTCAGGGATTGAATTCACCCCTTCACTTT,CASSLAQGLNSPLHF
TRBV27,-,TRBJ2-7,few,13,TGTGCCAGCAGCGGTATAGGGCGGTACGAGCAGTACTTC,CASSGIGRYEQYF
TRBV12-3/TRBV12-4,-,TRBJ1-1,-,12,TGTGCCAGCAGTTTAGCGACGGATGAAGCTTTCTTT,CASSLATDEAFF
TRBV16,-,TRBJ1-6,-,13,TGTGCCAGCAGCCAAGGCGTCCATTCACCCCTCCACTTT,CASSQGVHSPLHF
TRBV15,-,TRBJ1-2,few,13,TGTGCCACCAGCAGAGGGGGGGCGGATGGCTACACCTTC,CATSRGGADGYTF
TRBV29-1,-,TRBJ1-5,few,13,TGCAGCGTTGTAGGGGACAGCAATCAGCCCCAGCATTTT,CSVVGDSNQPQHF
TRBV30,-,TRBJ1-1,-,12,TGTGCCTGGAGCTCCGGGAGGAGCGAAGCTTTCTTT,CAWSSGRSEAFF
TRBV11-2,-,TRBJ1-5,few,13,TGTGCCAGCAGCTCAAACACCAATCAGCCCCAGCATTTT,CASSSNTNQPQHF
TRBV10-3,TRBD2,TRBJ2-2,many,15,TGTGCCGCCCATAGCGGGCGCGAGAACACCGGGGAGCTGTTTTTT,CAAHSGRENTGELFF
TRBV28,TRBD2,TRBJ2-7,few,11,TGTGCCAGCAACTCCAACGGGGGGAAGTACTTC,CASNSNGGKYF
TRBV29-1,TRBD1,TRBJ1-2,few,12,TGCAGCGTCGAGGACAGGGCTAATGGCTACACCTTC,CSVEDRANGYTF
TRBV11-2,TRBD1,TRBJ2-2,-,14,TGTGCCAGCAGCTTCCAGGGGGACACCGGGGAGCTGTTTTTT,CASSFQGDTGELFF
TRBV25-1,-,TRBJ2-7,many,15,TGTGCCAGCAGTGCGAGTTCCCTTGGCACCTACGAGCAGTACTTC,CASSASSLGTYEQYF
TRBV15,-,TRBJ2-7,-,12,TGTGCCACCAGCAGAGATCGGTACGAGCAGTACTTC,CATSRDRYEQYF
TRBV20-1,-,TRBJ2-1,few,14,TGCAGTGCTAGATGGCAGGGGTCCTACAATGAGCAGTTCTTC,CSARWQGSYNEQFF
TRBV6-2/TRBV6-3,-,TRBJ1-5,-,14,TGTGCCAGCAGTTACCAGGTTAGCAATCAGCCCCAGCATTTT,CASSYQVSNQPQHF
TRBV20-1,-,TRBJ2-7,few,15,TGCAGTGCTAGTATGGGTGGACTTAGCTCCTACGAGCAGTACTTC,CSASMGGLSSYEQYF
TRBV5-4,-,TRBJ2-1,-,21,TGTGCCAGCAGCTTAGGCTGGGACTGGGGCAGGGCGGTAGGAACCTACAATGAGCAGTTCTTC,CASSLGWDWGRAVGTYNEQFF
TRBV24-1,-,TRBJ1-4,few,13,TGTGCCACCAGCAGTCGTCGTAATGAAAAACTGTTTTTT,CATSSRRNEKLFF
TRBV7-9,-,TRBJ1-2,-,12,TGTGCCAGCAGCTCCGAGAACTATGGCTACACCTTC,CASSSENYGYTF
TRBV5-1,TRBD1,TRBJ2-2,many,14,TGCGCCAGCAGCTCCACAGGGGTCACCGGGGAGCTGTTTTTT,CASSSTGVTGELFF
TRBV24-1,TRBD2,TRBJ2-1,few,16,TGTGCCACCAGCACCATCGGGACTAGCGGGGGGTATGAGCAGTTCTTC,CATSTIGTSGGYEQFF
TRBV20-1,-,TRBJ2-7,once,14,TGCAGTGCTAGAGACGGGGGAAGCTCCTACGAGCAGTACTTC,CSARDGGSSYEQYF